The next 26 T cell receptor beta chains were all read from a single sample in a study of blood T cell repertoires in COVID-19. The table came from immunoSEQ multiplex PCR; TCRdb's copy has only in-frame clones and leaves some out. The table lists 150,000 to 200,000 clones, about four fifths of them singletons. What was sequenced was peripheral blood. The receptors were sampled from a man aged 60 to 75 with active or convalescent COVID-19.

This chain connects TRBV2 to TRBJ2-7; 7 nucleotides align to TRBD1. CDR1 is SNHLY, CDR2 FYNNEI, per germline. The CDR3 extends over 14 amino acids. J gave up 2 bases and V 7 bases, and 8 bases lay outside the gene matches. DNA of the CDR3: TGTGCCAGCATTCGCTACGGGACAGCCTACGAGCAGTACTTC. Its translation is CASIRYGTAYEQYF.

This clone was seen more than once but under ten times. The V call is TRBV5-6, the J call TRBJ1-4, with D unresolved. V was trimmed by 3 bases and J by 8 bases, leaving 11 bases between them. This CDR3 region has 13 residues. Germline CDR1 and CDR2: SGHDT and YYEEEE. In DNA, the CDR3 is TGTGCCAGCAGCTCGTGGCCCCAGGAAAAACTGTTTTTT. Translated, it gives CASSSWPQEKLFF.

In DNA form, the CDR3 reads TGTGCCATCTCCGGAGCTCAGGGGAACACCGGGGAGCTGTTTTTT. Amino acid sequence: CAISGAQGNTGELFF. J is TRBJ2-2 and V is TRBV10-3, with D perhaps matching TRBD1 (5 bases). Germline CDR1 ENHRY, CDR2 SYGVKD. CDR3 length equals 15 residues. V lost 8 bases and J lost 1, with 14 bases in between.

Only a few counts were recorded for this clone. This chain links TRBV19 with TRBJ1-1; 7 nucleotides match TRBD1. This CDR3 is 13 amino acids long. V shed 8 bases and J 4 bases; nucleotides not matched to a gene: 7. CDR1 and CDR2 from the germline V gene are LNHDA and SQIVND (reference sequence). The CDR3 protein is CASSYRGSTEAFF. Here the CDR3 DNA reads TGTGCCAGTTCCTACAGGGGAAGCACTGAAGCTTTCTTT.

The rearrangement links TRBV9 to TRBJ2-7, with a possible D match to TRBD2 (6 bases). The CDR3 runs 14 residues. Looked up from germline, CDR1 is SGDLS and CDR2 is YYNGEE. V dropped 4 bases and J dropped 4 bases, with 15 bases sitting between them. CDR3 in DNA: TGTGCCAGCAGCCAGACGGGGGACGAGTACGAGCAGTACTTC. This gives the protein CASSQTGDEYEQYF.

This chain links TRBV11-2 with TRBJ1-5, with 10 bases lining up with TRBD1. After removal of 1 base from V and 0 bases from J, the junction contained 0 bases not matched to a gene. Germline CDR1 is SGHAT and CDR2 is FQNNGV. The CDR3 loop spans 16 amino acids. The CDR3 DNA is TGTGCCAGCAGCTTAGGGACAGGGGGTAGCAATCAGCCCCAGCATTTT. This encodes CASSLGTGGSNQPQHF.

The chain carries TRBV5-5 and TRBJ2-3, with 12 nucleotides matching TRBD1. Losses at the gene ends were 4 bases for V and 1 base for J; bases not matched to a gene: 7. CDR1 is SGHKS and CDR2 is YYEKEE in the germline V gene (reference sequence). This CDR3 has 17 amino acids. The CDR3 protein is CASSPDRDRGRTDTQYF. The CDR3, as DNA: TGTGCCAGCAGCCCGGACCGGGACAGGGGGCGCACAGATACGCAGTATTTT.

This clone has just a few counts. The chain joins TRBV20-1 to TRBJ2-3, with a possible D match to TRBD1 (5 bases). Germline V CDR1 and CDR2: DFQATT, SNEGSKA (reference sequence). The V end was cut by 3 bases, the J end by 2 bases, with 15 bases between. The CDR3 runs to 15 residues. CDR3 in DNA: TGCAGTGCTAGTTTAAGGGGCTGGGCCACAGATACGCAGTATTTT. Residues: CSASLRGWATDTQYF.

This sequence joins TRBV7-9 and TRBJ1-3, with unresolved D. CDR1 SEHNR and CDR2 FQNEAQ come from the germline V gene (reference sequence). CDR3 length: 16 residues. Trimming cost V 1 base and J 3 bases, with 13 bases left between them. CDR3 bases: TGTGCCAGCAGCTTAGGAGCGAAACCTTTTGGAAACACCATATATTTT. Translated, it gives CASSLGAKPFGNTIYF.

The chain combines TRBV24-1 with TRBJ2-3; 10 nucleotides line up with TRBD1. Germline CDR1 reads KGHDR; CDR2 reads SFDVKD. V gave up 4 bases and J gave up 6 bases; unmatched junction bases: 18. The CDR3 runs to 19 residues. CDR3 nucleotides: TGTGCCACCAGTGAGGGGACAGGGGCACGGGGCTTACTTCTGGATACGCAGTATTTT. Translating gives CATSEGTGARGLLLDTQYF.

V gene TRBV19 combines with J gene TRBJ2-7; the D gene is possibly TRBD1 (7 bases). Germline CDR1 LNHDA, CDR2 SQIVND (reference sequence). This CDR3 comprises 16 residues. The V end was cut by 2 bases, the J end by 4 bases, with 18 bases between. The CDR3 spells CASSITAQGGGYEQYF. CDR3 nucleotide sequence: TGTGCCAGTAGTATAACAGCCCAGGGGGGTGGATACGAGCAGTACTTC.

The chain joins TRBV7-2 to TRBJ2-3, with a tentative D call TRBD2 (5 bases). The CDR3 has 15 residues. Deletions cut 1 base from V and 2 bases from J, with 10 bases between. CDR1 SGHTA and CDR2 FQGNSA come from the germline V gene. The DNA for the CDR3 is TGTGCCAGCAGCTTAGGTGGCGGGTACACAGATACGCAGTATTTT. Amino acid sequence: CASSLGGGYTDTQYF. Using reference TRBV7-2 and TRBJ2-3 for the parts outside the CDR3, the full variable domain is GAGVSQSPSNKVTEKGKDVELRCDPISGHTALYWYRQSLGQGLEFLIYFQGNSAPDKSGLPSDRFSAERTGGSVSTLTIQRTQQEDSAVYLCASSLGGGYTDTQYFGPGTRLTVL.

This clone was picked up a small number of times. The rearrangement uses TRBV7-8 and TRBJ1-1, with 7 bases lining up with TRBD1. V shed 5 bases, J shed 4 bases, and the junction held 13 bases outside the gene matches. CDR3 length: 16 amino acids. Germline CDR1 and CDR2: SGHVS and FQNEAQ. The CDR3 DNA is TGTGCCAGCAGCCGATCGACAGGGAAGGAGGTCACTGAAGCTTTCTTT. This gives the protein CASSRSTGKEVTEAFF.

This CDR3 is CASSGGTRVLPFTDTQYF. The CDR3 DNA follows: TGTGCCAGTAGTGGGGGGACTAGAGTGTTACCATTCACAGATACGCAGTATTTT. The gene calls are TRBV19 and TRBJ2-3; 8 nucleotides line up with TRBD2. There are 18 residues in the CDR3. CDR1 is LNHDA, CDR2 SQIVND, per germline (reference sequence). V trimming: 5 bases; J trimming: 2 bases; junction bases outside the gene matches: 15.

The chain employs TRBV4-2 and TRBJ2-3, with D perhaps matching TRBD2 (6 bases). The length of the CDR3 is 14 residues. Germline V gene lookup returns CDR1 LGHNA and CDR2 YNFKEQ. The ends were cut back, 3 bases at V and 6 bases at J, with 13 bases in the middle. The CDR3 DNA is TGTGCCAGCAGCCAGTCGAGTGGGGGGGATACGCAGTATTTT. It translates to CASSQSSGGDTQYF.

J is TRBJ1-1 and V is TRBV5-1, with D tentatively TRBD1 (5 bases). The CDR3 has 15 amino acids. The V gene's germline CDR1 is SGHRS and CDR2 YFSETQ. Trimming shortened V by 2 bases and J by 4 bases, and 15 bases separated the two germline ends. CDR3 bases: TGCGCCAGCAGCTTTGGTCAGGGTAGGACCACTGAAGCTTTCTTT. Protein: CASSFGQGRTTEAFF.

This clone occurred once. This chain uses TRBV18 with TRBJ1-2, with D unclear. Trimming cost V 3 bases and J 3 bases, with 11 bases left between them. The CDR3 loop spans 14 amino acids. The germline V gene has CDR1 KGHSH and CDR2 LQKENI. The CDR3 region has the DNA TGTGCCAGCTCACCGGTTGAGGGAGACTATGGCTACACCTTC. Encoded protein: CASSPVEGDYGYTF. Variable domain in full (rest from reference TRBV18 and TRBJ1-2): NAGVMQNPRHLVRRRGQEARLRCSPMKGHSHVYWYRQLPEEGLKFMVYLQKENIIDESGMPKERFSAEFPKEGPSILRIQQVVRGDSAAYFCASSPVEGDYGYTFGSGTRLTVV.

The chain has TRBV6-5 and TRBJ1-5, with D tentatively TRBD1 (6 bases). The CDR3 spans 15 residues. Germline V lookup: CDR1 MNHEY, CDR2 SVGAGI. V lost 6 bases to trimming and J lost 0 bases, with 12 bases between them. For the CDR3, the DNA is TGTGCCAGCAGGCCGGGACAAACTAGCAATCAGCCCCAGCATTTT. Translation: CASRPGQTSNQPQHF.

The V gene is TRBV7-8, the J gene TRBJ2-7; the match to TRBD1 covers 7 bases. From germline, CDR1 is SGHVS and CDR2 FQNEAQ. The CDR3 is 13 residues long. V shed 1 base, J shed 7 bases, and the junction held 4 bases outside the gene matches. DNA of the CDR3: TGTGCCAGCAGCTTAGACAGGGGCGAAGAGCAGTACTTC. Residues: CASSLDRGEEQYF. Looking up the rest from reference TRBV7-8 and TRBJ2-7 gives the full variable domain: GAGVSQSPRYKVAKRGQDVALRCDPISGHVSLFWYQQALGQGPEFLTYFQNEAQLDKSGLPSDRFFAERPEGSVSTLKIQRTQQEDSAVYLCASSLDRGEEQYFGPGTRLTVT.

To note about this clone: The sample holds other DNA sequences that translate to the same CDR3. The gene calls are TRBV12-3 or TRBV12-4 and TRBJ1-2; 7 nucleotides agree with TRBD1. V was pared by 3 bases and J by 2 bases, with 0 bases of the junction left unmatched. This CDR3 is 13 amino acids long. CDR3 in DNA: TGTGCCAGCAGTTTGGGACAGAACTATGGCTACACCTTC. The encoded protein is CASSLGQNYGYTF.

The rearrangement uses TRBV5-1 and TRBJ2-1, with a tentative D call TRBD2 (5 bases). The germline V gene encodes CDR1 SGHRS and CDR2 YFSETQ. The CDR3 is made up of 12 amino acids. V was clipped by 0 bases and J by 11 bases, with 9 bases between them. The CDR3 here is CASSLDRRKQFF. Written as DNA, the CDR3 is TGCGCCAGCAGCTTGGATCGGAGGAAGCAGTTCTTC.

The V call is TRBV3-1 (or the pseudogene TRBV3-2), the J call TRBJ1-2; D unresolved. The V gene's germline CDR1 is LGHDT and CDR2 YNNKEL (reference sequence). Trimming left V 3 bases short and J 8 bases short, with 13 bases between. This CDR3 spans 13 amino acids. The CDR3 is CASSQAAPEGYTF. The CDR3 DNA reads TGTGCCAGCAGCCAGGCGGCCCCGGAGGGCTACACCTTC.

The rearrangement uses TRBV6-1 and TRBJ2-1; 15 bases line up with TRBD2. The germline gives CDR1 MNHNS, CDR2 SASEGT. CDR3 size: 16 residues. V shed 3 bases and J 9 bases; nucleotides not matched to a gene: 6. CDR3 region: CASSDPRTSGGGEQFF. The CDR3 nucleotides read TGTGCCAGCAGTGACCCAAGGACTAGCGGGGGGGGTGAGCAGTTCTTC.

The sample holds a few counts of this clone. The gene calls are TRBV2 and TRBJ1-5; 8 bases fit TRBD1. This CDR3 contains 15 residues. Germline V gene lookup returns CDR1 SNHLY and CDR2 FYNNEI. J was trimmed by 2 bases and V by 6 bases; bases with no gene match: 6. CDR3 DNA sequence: TGTGCCAGCAGCCCCGAGACAGGGGGCAATCAGCCCCAGCATTTT. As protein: CASSPETGGNQPQHF.

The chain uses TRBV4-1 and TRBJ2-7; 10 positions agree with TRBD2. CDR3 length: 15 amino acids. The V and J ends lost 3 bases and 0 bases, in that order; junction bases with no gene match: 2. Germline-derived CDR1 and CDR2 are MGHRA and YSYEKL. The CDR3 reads CASSHSGGGSYEQYF. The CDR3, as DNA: TGCGCCAGCAGCCACAGCGGGGGGGGCTCCTACGAGCAGTACTTC.

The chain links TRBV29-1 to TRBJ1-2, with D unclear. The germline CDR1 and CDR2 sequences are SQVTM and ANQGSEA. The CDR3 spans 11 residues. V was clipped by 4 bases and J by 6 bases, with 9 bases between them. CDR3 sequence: CSVGLVNGYTF. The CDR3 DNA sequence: TGCAGCGTTGGACTCGTGAATGGCTACACCTTC.